This T cell receptor (beta chain) comes out of a study of CD8 T cells in Susac syndrome. Study outcomes and limitations: Individuals included in the TCR sequencing and HLA analysis were acknowledged by the study to be relatively few in number.

The germline V gene encodes CDR1 SQVTM and CDR2 ANQGSEA. The trim removed 5 bases at V and 0 bases at J, leaving 6 bases unmatched. The CDR3 covers 14 residues. CD8+ and CD4+ blood T cells underwent TCR beta sequencing. The CD8+ and CD4+ T cells were negatively isolated, with the TEMRA cells enriched by FACS. RNA was extracted with the RNeasy kit, and a quantity of roughly 0.45 to 1 ug was reverse transcribed using random hexamers. Amplification of TCR beta CDR3 spanned 54 Vbeta and 13 Jbeta via immunoSEQ multiplex PCR. TCRdb analysed the immunoSEQ multiplex PCR reads with MiXCR anew, one entry per CDR3 protein. The profile shows some 450,000 distinct CDR3 sequences, about 85% of them singletons. This clonotype was seen a single time. As yet, its antigen is unknown.

Sample: CD8+ T cells from PBMCs. The sequence came from a human donor with multiple sclerosis. The chain employs TRBV29-1 and TRBJ1-2, with 7 bases lining up with TRBD1. CDR3 loop: CSVIGDSANYGYTF. The CDR3 nucleotides read TGCAGCGTTATAGGGGACAGCGCTAACTATGGCTACACCTTC.